The 10 T cell receptor beta chains below were found in one sample sequenced in a study of cytomegalovirus exposure and HLA in healthy donors. Researchers ran the PCR with 60 Vbeta and 13 Jbeta primers. Produced via immunoSEQ multiplex PCR; TCRdb's table is partial and in-frame only. The sample includes 100,000 or so clones, 55% to 75% of them seen just once. Source material: PBMCs. These TCRs come from a man aged 45-60 years in good health and CMV-seronegative.

This rearrangement joins TRBV28 to TRBJ1-1; D possibly corresponds to TRBD1 (5 bases). Germline V gives CDR1 MDHEN, CDR2 SYDVKM. This CDR3 has 16 residues. Deletions cut 4 bases from V and 0 bases from J, with 15 bases between. The CDR3 DNA reads TGTGCCAGCAGTTCCCCCGGGGGGGGGATGAACACTGAAGCTTTCTTT. Translation: CASSSPGGGMNTEAFF.

The genes are TRBV5-1 and TRBJ1-1, with 8 bases matching TRBD1. The CDR3 is made up of 18 amino acids. V lost 4 bases, J lost 1 base, and 15 bases stayed unmatched. The V gene's germline CDR1 is SGHRS and CDR2 YFSETQ. DNA of the CDR3: TGCGCCAGCAGCCTTAGGACAGGGCCTCCAGTTTCGAACACTGAAGCTTTCTTT. It specifies CASSLRTGPPVSNTEAFF.

This sequence joins TRBV10-3 and TRBJ1-1, with 10 bases identical to TRBD1. V lost 10 bases to trimming and J lost 4 bases; unmatched junction nucleotides: 3. This CDR3 contains 12 residues. Germline V lookup: CDR1 ENHRY, CDR2 SYGVKD. CDR3 in amino acids: CATTGGGTEAFF. CDR3 coding DNA: TGTGCCACGACAGGGGGCGGCACTGAAGCTTTCTTT.

The chain joins TRBV18 to TRBJ2-7; D is ambiguous. Germline-derived CDR1 and CDR2 are KGHSH and LQKENI. The CDR3 totals 16 residues. The V end was cut by 0 bases, the J end by 2 bases, with 14 bases between. Here the CDR3 DNA reads TGTGCCAGCTCACCACCGACAAGAGCTGACGCCTACGAGCAGTACTTC. Amino acid sequence: CASSPPTRADAYEQYF.

The chain recombines TRBV5-4 with TRBJ1-2; D gene ambiguous. The germline V gene has CDR1 SGHNT and CDR2 YYREEE (reference sequence). Trimming stripped 9 bases from V and 3 bases from J, with 6 bases between. This CDR3 spans 10 amino acids. For the CDR3, the DNA is TGTGCCATAGGAGACTATGGCTACACCTTC. Its protein is CAIGDYGYTF.

The V gene is TRBV10-3, the J gene TRBJ2-3; 14 nucleotides align to TRBD2. CDR1 is ENHRY, CDR2 SYGVKD, per germline. The CDR3 covers 13 residues. The V and J ends lost 7 bases and 8 bases, in that order; junction bases with no gene match: 2. The CDR3 coding sequence is TGTGCCATCACCGGGACTAGCGGGGGTACGCAGTATTTT. Translated, it gives CAITGTSGGTQYF.

This clone was seen only once. The chain couples TRBV4-2 to TRBJ2-7, with TRBD2 matching over 12 bases. The CDR3 contains 17 residues. Germline trimming cut 0 bases from V and 5 bases from J; bases unmatched to any gene: 8. Germline V gives CDR1 LGHNA, CDR2 YNFKEQ. The CDR3 sequence: CASSQETSGGLGNEQYF. Here the CDR3 DNA reads TGTGCCAGCAGCCAAGAGACTAGCGGGGGCCTCGGGAACGAGCAGTACTTC.

This clone was counted only a few times. The genes are TRBV30 and TRBJ1-2; 8 nucleotides agree with TRBD1. After removal of 1 base from V and 4 bases from J, the junction contained 2 bases not matched to a gene. The germline CDR1 and CDR2 sequences are GTSNPN and SVGIG (reference sequence). CDR3 size: 13 residues. CDR3 amino acids: CAWSARGLYGYTF. The CDR3 DNA is TGTGCCTGGAGTGCCAGGGGGCTCTATGGCTACACCTTC.

The chain couples TRBV11-3 to TRBJ2-7; 7 positions match TRBD1. Germline-derived CDR1 and CDR2 are SGHNT and YENEEA. With 3 bases clipped from V and 2 bases from J, the junction kept 4 bases outside the gene matches. This CDR3 has 14 amino acids. The DNA for the CDR3 is TGTGCCAGCAGCTTCAGAGACAGGGCCTACGAGCAGTACTTC. Translation: CASSFRDRAYEQYF.

This chain uses TRBV18 with TRBJ2-1, with 8 bases identical to TRBD1. Germline V CDR1 and CDR2: KGHSH, LQKENI. The CDR3 contains 17 residues. The V gene end was trimmed by 0 bases and the J gene end by 5 bases; junction bases not matched to a gene: 9. CDR3 sequence (DNA): TGTGCCAGCTCACCACCGATCACAAGGACAGGGCACAATGAGCAGTTCTTC. Protein product: CASSPPITRTGHNEQFF.